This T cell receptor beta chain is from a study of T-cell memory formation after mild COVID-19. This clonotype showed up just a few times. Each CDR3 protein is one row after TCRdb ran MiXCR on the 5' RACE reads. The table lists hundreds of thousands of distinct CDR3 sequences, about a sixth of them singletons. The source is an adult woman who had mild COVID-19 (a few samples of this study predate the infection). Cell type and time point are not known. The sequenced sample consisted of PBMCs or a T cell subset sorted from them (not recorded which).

CDR3 protein: CASSSTHDTQYF. Written as DNA, the CDR3 is TGTGCCAGCAGCTCCACGCATGATACGCAGTATTTT. J is TRBJ2-3 and V is TRBV7-9; D unclear. This CDR3 spans 12 amino acids. With 4 bases removed from V and 6 bases from J, the gap between germline ends came to 8 bases. The V gene's germline CDR1 is SEHNR and CDR2 FQNEAQ (reference sequence).